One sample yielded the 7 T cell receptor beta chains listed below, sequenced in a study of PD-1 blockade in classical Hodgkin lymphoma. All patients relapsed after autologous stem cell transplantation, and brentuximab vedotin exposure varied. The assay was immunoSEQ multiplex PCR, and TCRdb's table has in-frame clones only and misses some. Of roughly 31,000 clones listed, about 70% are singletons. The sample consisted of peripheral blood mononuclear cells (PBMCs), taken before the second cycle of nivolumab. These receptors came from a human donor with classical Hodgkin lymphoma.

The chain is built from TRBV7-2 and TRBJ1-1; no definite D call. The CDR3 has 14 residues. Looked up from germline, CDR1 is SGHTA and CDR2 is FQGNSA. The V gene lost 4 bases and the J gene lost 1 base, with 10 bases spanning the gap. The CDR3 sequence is CASSSLSGNTEAFF. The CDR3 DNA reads TGTGCCAGCAGCTCACTTTCAGGGAACACTGAAGCTTTCTTT. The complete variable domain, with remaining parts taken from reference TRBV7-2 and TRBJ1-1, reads GAGVSQSPSNKVTEKGKDVELRCDPISGHTALYWYRQSLGQGLEFLIYFQGNSAPDKSGLPSDRFSAERTGGSVSTLTIQRTQQEDSAVYLCASSSLSGNTEAFFGQGTRLTVV.

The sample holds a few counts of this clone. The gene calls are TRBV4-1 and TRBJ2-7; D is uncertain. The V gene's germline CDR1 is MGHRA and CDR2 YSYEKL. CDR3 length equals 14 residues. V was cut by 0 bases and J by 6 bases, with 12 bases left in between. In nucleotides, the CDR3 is TGCGCCAGCAGCCAAGATCCCGTTAACTCCGAGCAGTACTTC. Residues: CASSQDPVNSEQYF.

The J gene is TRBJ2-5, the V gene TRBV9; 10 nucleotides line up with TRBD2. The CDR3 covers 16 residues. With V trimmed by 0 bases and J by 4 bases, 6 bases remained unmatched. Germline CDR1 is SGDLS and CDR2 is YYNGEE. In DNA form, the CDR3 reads TGTGCCAGCAGCGTAGGCCTAGCGGGAGTGGTAGAGACCCAGTACTTC. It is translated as CASSVGLAGVVETQYF.

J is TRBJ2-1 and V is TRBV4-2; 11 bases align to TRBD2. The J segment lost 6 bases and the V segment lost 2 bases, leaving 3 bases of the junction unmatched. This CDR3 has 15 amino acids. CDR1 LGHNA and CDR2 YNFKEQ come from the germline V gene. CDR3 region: CASSQLAGGSNEQFF. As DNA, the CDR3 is TGTGCCAGCAGCCAACTAGCGGGGGGTTCCAATGAGCAGTTCTTC.

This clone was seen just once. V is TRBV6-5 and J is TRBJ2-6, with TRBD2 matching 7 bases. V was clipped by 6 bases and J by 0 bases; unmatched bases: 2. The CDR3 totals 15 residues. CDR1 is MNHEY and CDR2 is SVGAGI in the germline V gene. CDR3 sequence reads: CASRRGNSGANVLTF. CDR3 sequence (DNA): TGTGCCAGCAGGCGGGGGAACTCTGGGGCCAACGTCCTGACTTTC.

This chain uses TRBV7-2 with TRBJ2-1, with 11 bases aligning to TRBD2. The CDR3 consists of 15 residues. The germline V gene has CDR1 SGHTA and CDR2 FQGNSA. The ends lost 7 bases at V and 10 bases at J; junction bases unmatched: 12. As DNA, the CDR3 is TGTGCCAGCATCCCCCAACTAGCGGGAGTGAAAGAGCAGTTCTTC. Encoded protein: CASIPQLAGVKEQFF.

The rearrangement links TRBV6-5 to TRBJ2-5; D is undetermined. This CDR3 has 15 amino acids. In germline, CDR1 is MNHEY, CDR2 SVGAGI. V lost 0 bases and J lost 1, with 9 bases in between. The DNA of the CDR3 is TGTGCCAGCAGTTACTCGAAGATCCCCCAAGAGACCCAGTACTTC. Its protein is CASSYSKIPQETQYF.